This is a list of T cell receptor beta chains from one sample in a study of OX40 agonist ivuxolimab in advanced cancers. The repertoire was sequenced with immunoSEQ multiplex PCR; TCRdb's copy has only in-frame clones and lacks some. The sample carries 60,000 to 65,000 clones, about 93% recorded once. The sequencing used CD4+ or CD8+ T cells sorted from blood, collected in a trial of the OX40 agonist ivuxolimab. The receptors originated from an adult with an advanced solid tumor such as melanoma, head and neck, liver or kidney cancer. The CDR3 runs from the conserved cysteine through the conserved F or W.

CDR3 protein: CASSESGEQYF; V gene: TRBV25-1; J gene: TRBJ2-7
CDR3 protein: CASSQVASETQYF; V gene: TRBV4-1; J gene: TRBJ2-5
CDR3 protein: CASSQLAIERATNEKLFF; V gene: TRBV4-1; J gene: TRBJ1-4
CDR3 protein: CASTNPGSSYEQYF; V gene: TRBV7-8; J gene: TRBJ2-7
CDR3 protein: CSAFMYEQFF; V gene: TRBV20-1; J gene: TRBJ2-1
CDR3 protein: CASSSGPSLGEQYF; V gene: TRBV7-9; J gene: TRBJ2-7
CDR3 protein: CASSLADRGTRNTIYF; V gene: TRBV11-3; J gene: TRBJ1-3
CDR3 protein: CASSPPWGGITDTQYF; V gene: TRBV19; J gene: TRBJ2-3
CDR3 protein: CASSSLRGRVGTGELFF; V gene: TRBV5-1; J gene: TRBJ2-2
CDR3 protein: CASSRRYADTQYF; V gene: TRBV6-5; J gene: TRBJ2-3
CDR3 protein: CSVVTGGPNEKLFF; V gene: TRBV29-1; J gene: TRBJ1-4
CDR3 protein: CASSRQAGTEAFF; V gene: TRBV4-1; J gene: TRBJ1-1
CDR3 protein: CASSGTQYF; V gene: TRBV7-3; J gene: TRBJ2-5
CDR3 protein: CASSSFLPGAEAFF; V gene: TRBV5-6; J gene: TRBJ1-1
CDR3 protein: CASSFSYEQYF; V gene: TRBV28; J gene: TRBJ2-7
CDR3 protein: CASSFIGQPQHF; V gene: TRBV27; J gene: TRBJ1-5
CDR3 protein: CATSRDGDGEQYF; V gene: TRBV15; J gene: .